The clone carrying this TCR beta chain has only one observation. The antigen is not known. The CDR3 is made up of 14 amino acids. The germline V gene encodes CDR1 SGHRS and CDR2 YFSETQ. Between the trimmed V and J ends, which lost 3 bases and 2 bases, there was a span of 11 bases. The data were obtained in a study of cytomegalovirus exposure and HLA in healthy donors. In the study overall: A prior study identified approximately 120 million unique TCR beta sequences from some 180 million T cells.

Study outcomes and limitations: Using a false discovery rate of 0.05, a later analysis showed that about 16,000 TCR beta sequences were associated with HLA alleles. Donors belonging to an Asian-associated ancestry cluster reportedly showed fewer N-insertions in productive TCRs than the roughly 670-donor mean, according to what a later analysis found.

Healthy bone marrow donors made up the donor group. The PCR was carried out with 60 Vbeta primers and 13 Jbeta primers. Produced via immunoSEQ multiplex PCR; TCRdb's table is partial and in-frame only. The sample shows 65,000 to 95,000 clones, about 77% of them seen only once. The chain links TRBV5-1 to TRBJ1-2; tentative D call: TRBD1 (6 bases). Sequencing was performed on PBMCs. The clonotype comes from a male donor in good health and CMV-seropositive. CDR3 amino acids: CASSSQDRNYGYTF. The CDR3 DNA reads TGCGCCAGCAGCTCCCAGGACAGAAACTATGGCTACACCTTC. The variable domain in full, completed from reference TRBV5-1 and TRBJ1-2, reads KAGVTQTPRYLIKTRGQQVTLSCSPISGHRSVSWYQQTPGQGLQFLFEYFSETQRNKGNFPGRFSGRQFSNSRSEMNVSTLELGDSALYLCASSSQDRNYGYTFGSGTRLTVV.